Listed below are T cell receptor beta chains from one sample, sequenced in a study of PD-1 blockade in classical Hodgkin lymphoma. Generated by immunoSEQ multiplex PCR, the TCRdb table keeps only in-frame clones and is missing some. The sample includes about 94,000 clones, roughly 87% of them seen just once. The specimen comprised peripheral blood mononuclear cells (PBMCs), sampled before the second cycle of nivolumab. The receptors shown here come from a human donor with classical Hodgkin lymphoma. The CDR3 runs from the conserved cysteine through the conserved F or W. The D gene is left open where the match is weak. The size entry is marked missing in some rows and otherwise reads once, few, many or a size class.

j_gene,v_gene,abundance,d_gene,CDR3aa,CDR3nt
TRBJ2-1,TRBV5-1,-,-,CATPTRPLNEQFF,TGCGCCACCCCCACCCGACCGCTCAATGAGCAGTTCTTC
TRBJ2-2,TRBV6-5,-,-,CASTDPGTGELFF,TGTGCCAGCACCGACCCGGGGACCGGGGAGCTGTTTTTT
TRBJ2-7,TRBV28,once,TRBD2,CASSYTSGGFKRQYF,TGTGCCAGCAGTTATACTAGCGGGGGATTCAAACGGCAGTACTTC
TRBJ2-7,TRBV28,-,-,CASSPRSRSYEQYF,TGTGCCAGCAGTCCGAGATCACGCTCCTACGAGCAGTACTTC
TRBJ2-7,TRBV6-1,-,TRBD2,CASSDWAGGATHEQYF,TGTGCCAGCAGTGATTGGGCCGGGGGGGCCACTCACGAGCAGTACTTC
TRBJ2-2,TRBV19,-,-,CASSIGLSNTGELFF,TGTGCCAGTAGTATAGGACTCTCGAACACCGGGGAGCTGTTTTTT
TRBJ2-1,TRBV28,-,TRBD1,CASSTRQGSYNEQFF,TGTGCCAGCAGTACCCGACAGGGGTCCTACAATGAGCAGTTCTTC
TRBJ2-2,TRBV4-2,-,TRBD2,CASSQDSGGAFGELFF,TGTGCCAGCAGCCAAGATAGCGGGGGGGCCTTCGGGGAGCTGTTTTTT
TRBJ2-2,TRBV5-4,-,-,CASSSQTGANTGELFF,TGTGCCAGCAGCTCCCAGACAGGCGCGAACACCGGGGAGCTGTTTTTT
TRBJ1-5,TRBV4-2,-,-,CASSQETADQPQHF,TGTGCCAGCAGCCAAGAGACAGCGGATCAGCCCCAGCATTTT
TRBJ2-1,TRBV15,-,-,CATSRDAGPYNEQFF,TGTGCCACCAGCAGAGATGCGGGTCCCTACAATGAGCAGTTCTTC
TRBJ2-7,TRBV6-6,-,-,CASSSPRDLLYEQYF,TGTGCCAGCAGTTCCCCCCGGGACCTACTCTACGAGCAGTACTTC
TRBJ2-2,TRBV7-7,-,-,CASSLAETRGAGELFF,TGTGCCAGCAGCTTAGCAGAGACCAGGGGGGCCGGGGAGCTGTTTTTT
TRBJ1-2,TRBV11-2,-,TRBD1,CASTQDRGGNYGYTF,TGTGCCAGCACCCAGGACAGGGGAGGGAACTATGGCTACACCTTC
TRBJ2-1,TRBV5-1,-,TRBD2,CASSFAGEYNEQFF,TGCGCCAGCAGCTTTGCGGGGGAGTACAATGAGCAGTTCTTC
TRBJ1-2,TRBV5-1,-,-,CASSSSGTFGYTF,TGCGCCAGCAGCTCTTCCGGGACTTTTGGCTACACCTTC
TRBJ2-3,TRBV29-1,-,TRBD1,CSVMTGTDTQYF,TGCAGCGTTATGACAGGGACAGATACGCAGTATTTT
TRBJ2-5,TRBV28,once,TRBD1,CASSPRPGTGENSIAETQYF,TGTGCCAGCAGTCCCCGGCCTGGGACAGGGGAAAATTCTATCGCAGAGACCCAGTACTTC
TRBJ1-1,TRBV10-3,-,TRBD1,CATTTGETTEAFF,TGTGCCACGACGACAGGGGAAACCACTGAAGCTTTCTTT
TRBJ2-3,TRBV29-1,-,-,CSVEDLRDNNWGDTQYF,TGCAGCGTTGAAGATCTCCGGGACAACAATTGGGGGGATACGCAGTATTTT
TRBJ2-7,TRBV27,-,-,CASSPHPYEQYF,TGTGCCAGCAGCCCTCATCCCTACGAGCAGTACTTC
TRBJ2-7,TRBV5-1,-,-,CASSLGEVNYEQYF,TGCGCCAGCAGCTTGGGTGAGGTGAACTACGAGCAGTACTTC
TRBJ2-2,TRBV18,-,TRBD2,CASSPGLAGTNTGELFF,TGTGCCAGCTCACCTGGACTAGCGGGGACAAACACCGGGGAGCTGTTTTTT
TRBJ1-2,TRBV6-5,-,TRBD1,CASSYVGGHGYTF,TGTGCCAGCAGTTACGTAGGGGGCCATGGCTACACCTTC
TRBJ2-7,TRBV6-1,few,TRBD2,CASSQLAGGSYEQYF,TGTGCCAGCAGCCAACTAGCGGGAGGCTCCTACGAGCAGTACTTC
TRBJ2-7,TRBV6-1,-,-,CASSESSAWTYEQYF,TGTGCCAGCAGTGAATCTAGCGCATGGACCTACGAGCAGTACTTC
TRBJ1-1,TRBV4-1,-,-,CASSQPWGNTEAFF,TGCGCCAGCAGCCAACCCTGGGGGAACACTGAAGCTTTCTTT
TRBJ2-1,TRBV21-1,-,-,CASRGTGGRSYNEQFF,TGTGCCAGCAGGGGGACAGGGGGTAGGTCCTACAATGAGCAGTTCTTC
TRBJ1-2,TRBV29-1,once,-,CSVGSGVGYTF,TGCAGCGTTGGATCCGGGGTTGGCTACACCTTC
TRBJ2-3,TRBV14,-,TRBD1,CASRPTGADTQYF,TGTGCCAGCAGACCCACAGGGGCAGATACGCAGTATTTT
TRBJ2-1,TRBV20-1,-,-,CSAYRDFEFF,TGCAGTGCGTACCGGGACTTTGAGTTCTTC
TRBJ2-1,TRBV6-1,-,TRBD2,CASASGLYNEQFF,TGTGCCAGTGCTAGCGGGCTCTACAATGAGCAGTTCTTC
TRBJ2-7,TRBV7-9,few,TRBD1,CASSLVVGQGAYEQYF,TGTGCCAGCAGCTTAGTTGTAGGACAGGGGGCTTACGAGCAGTACTTC
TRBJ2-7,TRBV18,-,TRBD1,CASSPWTGPYEQYF,TGTGCCAGCTCACCTTGGACAGGGCCCTACGAGCAGTACTTC
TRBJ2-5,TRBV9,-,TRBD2,CASSVGGGLAGEETQYF,TGTGCCAGCAGCGTAGGAGGGGGACTAGCGGGAGAAGAGACCCAGTACTTC
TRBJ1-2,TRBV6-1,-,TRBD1,CASSLWGQDSTF,TGTGCCAGCAGCCTTTGGGGACAGGACAGCACCTTC
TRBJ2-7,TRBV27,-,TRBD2,CASNPAGSGSSYEQYF,TGTGCCAGCAACCCCGCCGGTAGCGGGAGCTCCTACGAGCAGTACTTC